These T cell receptor beta chains were read from a single sample in a study of vaccination effects on CD4 cells after COVID-19. The antigens for these receptors are not known. Sequenced by immunoSEQ multiplex PCR; TCRdb stores in-frame clones only, minus some. The sample records some 22,000 clones, over 65% being singletons. The material sequenced was CD4+ T cells from PBMCs cultured with HCoV-NL63 spike peptides, taken before COVID-19 vaccination. The receptors originated from a human donor who received a COVID-19 vaccine. Both conserved end residues are part of each CDR3. The order of the fields is J gene, D gene, V gene, CDR3 protein. A D gene is named only where the DNA matches it firmly.

>TRBJ1-5|.|TRBV30
CAWSVEGNQPQHF
>TRBJ1-1|TRBD1|TRBV19
CASSIGQGRDTEAFF
>TRBJ2-7|TRBD1|TRBV5-4
CASSLNRGGKYEQYF
>TRBJ1-5|.|TRBV7-8
CASSSTARNQPQHF
>TRBJ2-1|.|TRBV12-3/TRBV12-4
CASSSGLYNEQFF
>TRBJ2-7|TRBD1|TRBV11-3
CASRGEPGGYEQYF
>TRBJ2-7|.|TRBV10-3
CAISQDYEQYF
>TRBJ2-5|TRBD1|TRBV29-1
CSAGTGAKETQYF
>TRBJ1-1|.|TRBV15
CATSRPGRERTEAFF
>TRBJ2-3|.|TRBV21-1
CASRPGRERTDTQYF
>TRBJ2-3|.|TRBV28
CASSPANSNSYVPGTDTQYF
>TRBJ2-7|.|TRBV6-5
CASSYRTHSYEQYF
>TRBJ1-6|.|TRBV27
CASSPHPNSPLHF
>TRBJ2-1|.|TRBV27
CASTTGTDPRVEQFF
>TRBJ1-5|.|TRBV6-4
CASSDLPNQPQHF
>TRBJ1-6|.|TRBV12-3/TRBV12-4
CASSATGYSPLHF
>TRBJ1-6|.|TRBV9
CASSVGGGNSPLHF
>TRBJ1-1|.|TRBV5-1
CASTKNPDTEAFF
>TRBJ2-6|.|TRBV19
CASSIDQEQTFSGANVLTF
>TRBJ1-3|.|TRBV5-4
CASSFNPGNTIYF
>TRBJ1-5|TRBD1|TRBV4-2
CASSQVLRGPGHQPQHF
>TRBJ1-1|.|TRBV5-5
CASSPWQSAGTEAFF
>TRBJ1-1|.|TRBV5-1
CASSAGQNTEAFF
>TRBJ1-3|.|TRBV7-9
CASSYNVDSQISGNTIYF
>TRBJ2-3|.|TRBV7-2
CASSQTTDTQYF
>TRBJ1-1|TRBD1|TRBV5-5
CASSHTGGTEAFF
>TRBJ2-7|.|TRBV7-8
CASSFWGEGDEQYF
>TRBJ1-6|.|TRBV28
CASNPYRDALSPLHF
>TRBJ1-1|TRBD1|TRBV6-5
CASSYLPRTGWTEAFF
>TRBJ1-3|.|TRBV14
CASSQDPLGGTIYF
>TRBJ2-3|.|TRBV6-1
CASSDHADTQYF
>TRBJ2-7|TRBD1|TRBV14
CASSPGTGRYEQYF
>TRBJ1-5|TRBD1|TRBV4-2
CASSMGQAGDSNQPQHF
>TRBJ1-3|.|TRBV4-2
CASSSLVGRHSGNTIYF
>TRBJ2-2|.|TRBV4-2
CASSQRVTGNTGELFF
>TRBJ2-3|.|TRBV7-2
CASTAPLGARDTQYF
>TRBJ1-2|.|TRBV6-5
CASSPMSGGNYGYTF
>TRBJ1-1|TRBD1|TRBV4-2
CASSQATDRANTEAFF
>TRBJ2-7|.|TRBV28
CASRTGQSSYEQYF
>TRBJ2-7|.|TRBV7-9
CASSSTGIIHF
>TRBJ2-2|.|TRBV10-3
CASLGGKNTGELFF
>TRBJ2-7|.|TRBV30
CAWSGRGGYEQYF